The T cell receptor beta chain under discussion was sequenced for a study of regulatory T cells in long-lasting Graves disease. Across the study: Prior antithyroid drug treatment in newly diagnosed Graves' patients lasted under 3 months.

The study, taken as a whole, reports: Persistent disease favored TRBV28, TRBJ1-2 and TRBJ2-5.

The authors built TCR beta libraries using iRepertoire HTBI primers and Arm-PCR of CDR3 regions. As handled by the study authors: Detected in the samples were about 60 TRBV and 14 TRBJ segments. TCRdb itself ran the multiplex PCR reads through MiXCR, one entry per CDR3 protein. The V and J calls come from TCRdb's annotation, not from the publication. The table shows 360,000 or so distinct CDR3 sequences, with roughly 16% occurring only once. This clonotype has ten or more counts. No antigen is known for it. As for time point: newly diagnosed GD, antithyroid drugs for less than 3 months. With RNA extracted from PBMCs as input, the TCR library was made. A peripheral blood sample, 8 to 10 milliliters in volume, was drawn into EDTA tubes. The germline V and J ends were trimmed by 2 bases and 8 bases, with 18 bases remaining between them. The CDR3 runs to 14 residues. Germline V gene data show CDR1 as GTSNPN and CDR2 as SVGIG (reference sequence).

These data also featured in a second study, about T cells in Graves' hyperthyroidism and ophthalmopathy.

The sequences come from peripheral blood mononuclear cells (PBMCs), collected at new diagnosis, from a patient treated with antithyroid drugs. The V call is TRBV30, the J call TRBJ1-2; D unclear. The origin of this receptor is a woman younger than 35 with Graves disease. The CDR3 sequence: CAWSRNSPSGGYTF. The CDR3 bases are TGTGCCTGGAGTCGTAACAGTCCGTCGGGCGGCTACACCTTC.